A selection of T cell receptor beta chains follows, all from one sample in a study of blood T cell repertoires in COVID-19. Generated by immunoSEQ multiplex PCR, the TCRdb table keeps only in-frame clones and is missing some. The data show 200,000 to 250,000 clones, with roughly 86% seen just once and 2.7% held by the top ten. Sequencing was performed on peripheral blood. The source of these receptors is a woman aged 55-69 years with acute or convalescent COVID-19. CDR3s leave out the opening cysteine and the closing phenylalanine or tryptophan.

>TRBV10-3|11
AIRQGGGTEAF
>TRBV6-6|12
ASSLAGDYNEQF
>TRBV7-8|14
ATKSQMGGGIDEQF
>TRBV5-1|16
ASSLEGLAGANSYEQY
>TRBV7-8|13
ASSLPRTGLGKLF
>TRBV12-3/TRBV12-4|10
ASRTGGGGYT
>TRBV21-1|14
ASSKDQQDSNQPQH
>TRBV2|12
ASSLAGRNNEQF
>TRBV6-5|13
ASTGQGVNTGELF
>TRBV5-1|15
ASSLDMLAGEAGELF
>TRBV11-3|11
ASSLDRAGELF
>TRBV5-6|10
ASSLRRYGYT